These 8 T cell receptor beta chains were sequenced from one sample in a study of blood T cells in healthy people across ages. For the second PCR, which ran for about 7 to 12 cycles, a sample-barcoded 5' primer and a J-beta primer mix were used. TCRdb re-derived calls from the 5' RACE reads in MiXCR, one entry per CDR3 protein. The table has about 680,000 distinct CDR3 sequences, roughly 49% seen once. What was sequenced was blood. These receptors were obtained from an older woman in good health.

As to this clonotype: One end of the junction is discordant with germline, which a read error may explain. This chain connects TRBV7-2 to TRBJ2-1, with TRBD2 as a possible D gene (5 bases). The CDR3 length is 16 residues. Germline V gene sequence: CDR1 SGHTA, CDR2 FQGNSA. The CDR3 sequence is CASSLKSGRSCNEQFF. The CDR3 nucleotides read TGTGCCAGCAGCTTAAAAAGCGGACGCTCCTGCAATGAGCAGTTCTTC.

This clonotype was detected a few times. CDR3 DNA: TGTGCCATCAGGGACAGGGGGGACTCACCCCTCCACTTT. Its protein is CAIRDRGDSPLHF. The J gene is TRBJ1-6, the V gene TRBV10-3, with 10 bases matching TRBD1. Germline-derived CDR1 and CDR2 are ENHRY and SYGVKD. CDR3 length: 13 amino acids. Trimming cost V 6 bases and J 10 bases; bases outside gene matches: 3.

This clonotype was seen a few times. The chain joins TRBV11-2 to TRBJ2-5; either TRBD1 or TRBD2 may supply D (6 bases each). Germline loops: CDR1 SGHAT, CDR2 FQNNGV. V was trimmed by 4 bases and J by 12 bases, leaving 15 bases between them. The CDR3 is 12 residues long. The CDR3 DNA reads TGTGCCAGCAGCTCTTCGGGGGCTAGCGAGTACTTC. This encodes CASSSSGASEYF.

This clonotype turned up a few times. The V call is TRBV7-2, the J call TRBJ2-7, with 8 bases that match TRBD1. The CDR3 spans 14 residues. V was clipped by 4 bases and J by 6 bases; unmatched bases: 8. Germline-derived CDR1 and CDR2 are SGHTA and FQGNSA. DNA of the CDR3: TGTGCCAGCAGCTCTGGACAGGGTCTGGGCGAGCAGTACTTC. Translating it yields CASSSGQGLGEQYF.

The CDR3, as DNA: TGCGCCAGCAGCCAAGGTCACAGTTCCAACGTCCTGACTTTC. Protein sequence: CASSQGHSSNVLTF. This chain uses TRBV4-3 with TRBJ2-6; D gene unclear. Germline assignment: CDR1 LGHNA and CDR2 YSLEER. Trimming removed 1 base at V and 8 bases at J, with 9 bases between. The CDR3 has 14 amino acids.

This chain uses TRBV2 with TRBJ1-2, with TRBD1 matching 7 bases. The junction had 7 bases not matched to a gene; V was cut back by 7 bases and J by 8 bases. The CDR3 is 12 amino acids. Germline lookup yields CDR1 SNHLY and CDR2 FYNNEI. CDR3 DNA: TGTGCCAGCATTGGACAGGTGTACGGCTACACCTTC. Translating gives CASIGQVYGYTF.

V gene TRBV4-3 combines with J gene TRBJ2-2; 8 bases are a match to TRBD1. The CDR3 extends over 14 amino acids. CDR1 LGHNA and CDR2 YSLEER come from the germline V gene. With V trimmed by 5 bases and J by 5 bases, 4 bases remained unmatched. In DNA, the CDR3 is TGCGCCAGCAGCACCTGGACAGGGACCGGGGAGCTGTTTTTT. This sequence encodes CASSTWTGTGELFF.

CDR3: CASSKTGGLQETQYF. The DNA of the CDR3 is TGTGCCAGCAGTAAAACAGGGGGCCTCCAAGAGACCCAGTACTTC. The V and J genes are TRBV9 and TRBJ2-5; TRBD1 aligns across 9 bases. V was pared by 5 bases and J by 1 base, with 6 bases of the junction left unmatched. Germline V CDR1 and CDR2: SGDLS, YYNGEE. This CDR3 comprises 15 residues.